Listed below are T cell receptor beta chains from one sample, sequenced in a study of preoperative IRX-2 immunotherapy in early breast cancer. Only in-frame clones appear in the TCRdb table, and some are missing; sequencing was by immunoSEQ multiplex PCR. The repertoire holds approximately 98,000 clones, with 75% to 90% as singletons. Sequencing was performed on tumor tissue, taken after IRX-2 immunotherapy. These receptors were collected from a human donor with breast cancer. The CDR3 runs from the conserved cysteine through the conserved F or W. D genes are given only for firm matches. Clone sizes are given selectively: once, few, many, or a class where the clone is expanded.

CDR3aa | CDR3nt | d_gene | j_gene | abundance | len | v_gene
CASSPLVVGKLFF | TGTGCCAGTAGTCCCTTGGTCGTAGGGAAACTGTTTTTT | - | TRBJ1-4 | - | 13 | TRBV19
CASRRGMRAVNTEAFF | TGTGCCAGCAGAAGGGGGATGAGGGCGGTGAACACTGAAGCTTTCTTT | - | TRBJ1-1 | - | 16 | TRBV6-4
CASSILIQGGNQPQHF | TGTGCCAGTAGTATACTCATCCAGGGGGGCAATCAGCCCCAGCATTTT | TRBD1 | TRBJ1-5 | - | 16 | TRBV19
CASIFSGGLYEQYF | TGTGCCAGCATTTTTAGCGGGGGCCTCTACGAGCAGTACTTC | TRBD2 | TRBJ2-7 | - | 14 | TRBV6-8
CASSQDLRSSYNEQFF | TGTGCCAGCAGCCAAGATTTACGCAGCTCCTACAATGAGCAGTTCTTC | - | TRBJ2-1 | - | 16 | TRBV14
CASSFTGTTDTQYF | TGTGCCAGCAGTTTCACAGGGACGACAGATACGCAGTATTTT | - | TRBJ2-3 | - | 14 | TRBV6-8
CASSRTGAAPNEKLFF | TGCGCCAGCAGCCGAACAGGGGCCGCTCCTAATGAAAAACTGTTTTTT | TRBD1 | TRBJ1-4 | - | 16 | TRBV5-1
CASSVGSYGYTF | TGTGCCAGCAGTGTTGGCTCCTATGGCTACACCTTC | - | TRBJ1-2 | - | 12 | TRBV6-8
CASSQDRGRGSVQPQHF | TGCGCCAGCAGCCAAGATCGTGGCAGGGGGTCGGTTCAGCCCCAGCATTTT | - | TRBJ1-5 | few | 17 | TRBV1
CACGGRWNTEAFF | TGTGCCTGCGGGGGACGGTGGAACACTGAAGCTTTCTTT | - | TRBJ1-1 | - | 13 | TRBV6-7
CAISEDLDRGYGYTF | TGTGCCATCAGTGAGGACCTCGACAGGGGCTATGGCTACACCTTC | TRBD1 | TRBJ1-2 | - | 15 | TRBV10-3
CASSDLGELFF | TGTGCCAGCAGTGATTTAGGGGAGCTGTTTTTT | - | TRBJ2-2 | - | 11 | TRBV6-7
CASSPQTGTNTEAFF | TGTGCCAGCAGTCCTCAAACCGGGACGAACACTGAAGCTTTCTTT | - | TRBJ1-1 | - | 15 | TRBV11-3
CASSFVQRQGLEAFF | TGTGCCAGCAGTTTCGTACAGCGACAGGGGCTGGAAGCTTTCTTT | TRBD1 | TRBJ1-1 | - | 15 | TRBV28
CASSLVVLGPYGYTF | TGTGCCAGCAGCCTGGTGGTTCTGGGGCCCTATGGCTACACCTTC | - | TRBJ1-2 | - | 15 | TRBV7-5
CASSDRPARGGYTF | TGTGCCAGCAGTGACAGGCCGGCTCGAGGGGGCTACACCTTC | - | TRBJ1-2 | - | 14 | TRBV6-8
CASRTWTSGREQYF | TGCGCCAGCAGGACCTGGACTAGCGGGAGAGAGCAGTACTTC | TRBD2 | TRBJ2-7 | - | 14 | TRBV10-2
CASSIAAGLNEKLFF | TGTGCCAGTAGTATCGCGGCGGGACTTAATGAAAAACTGTTTTTT | - | TRBJ1-4 | - | 15 | TRBV19
CASSFGGNTIYF | TGTGCCAGCAGCTTCGGGGGAAACACCATATATTTT | - | TRBJ1-3 | - | 12 | TRBV14
CASSTHFALSGANVLTF | TGTGCCAGTAGTACCCATTTTGCCCTCTCTGGGGCCAACGTCCTGACTTTC | - | TRBJ2-6 | - | 17 | TRBV19
CASSLAGTLAQHF | TGTGCCAGCAGCTTAGCGGGGACATTAGCCCAGCATTTT | - | TRBJ1-5 | - | 13 | TRBV5-2
CASSQTGEGIRPQHF | TGTGCCAGCTCACAAACCGGGGAAGGAATCAGGCCCCAGCATTTT | - | TRBJ1-5 | - | 15 | TRBV18
CASTPGAGAYRETQYF | TGTGCCAGCACACCAGGGGCAGGGGCTTACCGAGAGACCCAGTACTTC | - | TRBJ2-5 | few | 16 | TRBV6-8
CASSPGTSGILYEQYF | TGCGCCAGCAGCCCCGGGACTAGCGGGATATTATACGAGCAGTACTTC | TRBD2 | TRBJ2-7 | - | 16 | TRBV5-1
CASSEEPAGGWEKLFF | TGTGCCAGCAGTGAAGAACCCGCCGGGGGATGGGAAAAACTGTTTTTT | - | TRBJ1-4 | - | 16 | TRBV6-1
CASSEGWNTNQPQHF | TGTGCCAGCAGTGAGGGGTGGAATACCAATCAGCCCCAGCATTTT | - | TRBJ1-5 | - | 15 | TRBV6-8
CASSAEAGQGAREQYF | TGTGCCAGCAGCGCCGAGGCGGGGCAGGGGGCACGCGAGCAGTACTTC | - | TRBJ2-7 | - | 16 | TRBV22-1
CASSAGDMNTEAFF | TGCGCCAGCAGTGCGGGGGACATGAACACTGAAGCTTTCTTT | - | TRBJ1-1 | few | 14 | TRBV10-2
CASSLGTQGYGYTF | TGCGCCAGCAGCTTGGGGACCCAGGGCTATGGCTACACCTTC | - | TRBJ1-2 | - | 14 | TRBV5-1
CASSESGGGAYEQYF | TGCGCCAGCAGTGAGTCCGGCGGGGGGGCCTACGAGCAGTACTTC | TRBD2 | TRBJ2-7 | - | 15 | TRBV10-1
CASSSRFRDSKARGYTF | TGTGCCAGCAGCTCCCGTTTCCGGGACAGCAAAGCAAGGGGCTACACCTTC | TRBD1 | TRBJ1-2 | - | 17 | TRBV7-7
CASSQDLGEGAGSRETQYF | TGCGCCAGCAGCCAAGATTTGGGGGAGGGGGCTGGTAGCAGGGAGACCCAGTACTTC | - | TRBJ2-5 | - | 19 | TRBV1
CSVRQSNQPQHF | TGCAGCGTTCGTCAAAGCAATCAGCCCCAGCATTTT | - | TRBJ1-5 | - | 12 | TRBV29-1
CATSRELLMGNQPQHF | TGTGCCACCAGCAGAGAGTTATTAATGGGAAATCAGCCCCAGCATTTT | - | TRBJ1-5 | - | 16 | TRBV15
CASSHTGGWTGELFF | TGTGCCAGCAGTCATACAGGGGGCTGGACCGGGGAGCTGTTTTTT | TRBD1 | TRBJ2-2 | - | 15 | TRBV14
CASSGRGHNYGYTF | TGTGCCAGCAGTGGGAGGGGGCATAACTATGGCTACACCTTC | TRBD1 | TRBJ1-2 | - | 14 | TRBV6-8